This T cell receptor beta chain emerged from a study of T cell responses to AZD1222 COVID-19 vaccine. Study conclusions and caveats: Clonal diversity was possibly underestimated; the donors were predominantly white British and more often female. Reportedly, nearly half of unique spike TCRs recognized epitopes outside B.1.351/B.1.1.7 mutations. Repertoire collection took place solely once the T cell response had peaked.

The germline V and J ends were trimmed by 0 bases and 6 bases, with 8 bases remaining between them. In germline, CDR1 is ENHRY, CDR2 SYGVKD. This CDR3 has 14 amino acids. Clones were sequenced by immunoSEQ multiplex PCR, and TCRdb holds only the in-frame ones, with some missing. The repertoire holds 88,000 or so clones, about 89% seen once, with around 5% in the top ten. A remark on this clone: The antigen is undetermined.

The clonotype comes from an adult who received the AZD1222 COVID-19 vaccine. The sample in question was peripheral blood, obtained 28 days after the second AZD1222 dose. The chain has TRBV10-3 and TRBJ2-2; D is undetermined. CDR3 amino acids: CAISESFWSGELFF. The CDR3 nucleotides read TGTGCCATCAGTGAGTCGTTTTGGTCCGGGGAGCTGTTTTTT.